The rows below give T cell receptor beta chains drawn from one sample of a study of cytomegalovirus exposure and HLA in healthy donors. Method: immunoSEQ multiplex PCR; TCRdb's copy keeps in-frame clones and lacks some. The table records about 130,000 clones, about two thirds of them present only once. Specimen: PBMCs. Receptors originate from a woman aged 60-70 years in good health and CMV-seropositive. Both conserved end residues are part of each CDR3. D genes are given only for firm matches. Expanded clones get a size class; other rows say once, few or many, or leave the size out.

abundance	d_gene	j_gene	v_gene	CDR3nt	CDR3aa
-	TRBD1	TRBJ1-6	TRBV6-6	TGTGCCAGCAGAGAGACAGGGGGAGGTCTTAATTCACCCCTCCACTTT	CASRETGGGLNSPLHF
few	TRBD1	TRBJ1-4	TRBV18	TGTGCCAGCTCACCACGGACAGGGAGGGGTGAAAAACTGTTTTTT	CASSPRTGRGEKLFF
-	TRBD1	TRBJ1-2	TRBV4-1	TGCGCCAGCAGCCAAGATAAGACAGGGAATATCTATGGCTACACCTTC	CASSQDKTGNIYGYTF
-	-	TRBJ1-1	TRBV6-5	TGTGCCAGCTGGGGGGGTCAGTTGAACACTGAAGCTTTCTTT	CASWGGQLNTEAFF
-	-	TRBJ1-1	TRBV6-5	TGTGCCAGCAGCATGGACAGCCTGAACACTGAAGCTTTCTTT	CASSMDSLNTEAFF
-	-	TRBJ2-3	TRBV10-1	TGCGCCAGCAGTGGGACAGCCTCTGGCACAGATACGCAGTATTTT	CASSGTASGTDTQYF
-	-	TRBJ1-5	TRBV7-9	TGTTCCAGCGGGCCCGGGGGGGTACAGCCCCAGCATTTT	CSSGPGGVQPQHF
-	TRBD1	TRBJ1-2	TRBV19	TGTGCCAGTAGTTCCGCTGGGACAGGCAGTGGCTACACCTTC	CASSSAGTGSGYTF
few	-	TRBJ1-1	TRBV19	TGTGCCAGTAGGGCAGGGCAGAACACTGAAGCTTTCTTT	CASRAGQNTEAFF
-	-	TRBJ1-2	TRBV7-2	TGTGCCAGCAGCCCCCACCGAGGGAACGGCTACACCTTC	CASSPHRGNGYTF
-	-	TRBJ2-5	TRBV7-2	TGTGCCAGCAGCTTAGTAGCCTCGGAGACCCAGTACTTC	CASSLVASETQYF
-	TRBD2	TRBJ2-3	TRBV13	TGTGCCAGCAGCTTACCAGGGACTAGCGGGGGGGATACGCAGTATTTT	CASSLPGTSGGDTQYF
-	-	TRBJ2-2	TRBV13	TGTGCCAGCAGCCCCCCAGGGTGGTCGGACACCGGGGAGCTGTTTTTT	CASSPPGWSDTGELFF
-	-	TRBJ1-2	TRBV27	TGTGCCAGCAGTTTGAGGGAGGGCTATGGCTACACCTTC	CASSLREGYGYTF
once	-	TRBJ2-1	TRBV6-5	TGTGCCAGCAGTTACTCGTCGTTGCTAGCGTACAATGAGCAGTTCTTC	CASSYSSLLAYNEQFF
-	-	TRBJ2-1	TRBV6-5	TGTGCCAGCAGTTACTCCGAATTATCCCGGGGCAATGAGCAGTTCTTC	CASSYSELSRGNEQFF
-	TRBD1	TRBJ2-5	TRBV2	TGTGCCAGCAGTGATAGAGGCGACAGGGGCCACGAGACCCAGTACTTC	CASSDRGDRGHETQYF
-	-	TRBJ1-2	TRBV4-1	TGCGCCAGCAGCCAAGATGTATGGGTTGGCACAGGGATGGACTATGGCTACACCTTC	CASSQDVWVGTGMDYGYTF
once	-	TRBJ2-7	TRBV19	TGTGCCAGTAGTATGGGGTCAGGGGCCGGGTACGAGCAGTACTTC	CASSMGSGAGYEQYF
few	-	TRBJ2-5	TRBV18	TGTGCCAGCTCACCAAACGACCCGCGGGAGACCCAGTACTTC	CASSPNDPRETQYF
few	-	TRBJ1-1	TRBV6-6	TGTGCCAGCAGTTACCAGGTCAGGAACACTGAAGCTTTCTTT	CASSYQVRNTEAFF
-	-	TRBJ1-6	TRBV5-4	TGTGCCAGCAGCTTAAATGTAGTAAATTCACCCCTCCACTTT	CASSLNVVNSPLHF
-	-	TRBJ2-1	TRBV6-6	TGTGCCAGCAGTTACTCTTCCGTTGAGCAGTTCTTC	CASSYSSVEQFF
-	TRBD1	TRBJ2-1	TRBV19	TGTGCCAGTAACACGAGGGGGACAGGGGGCCACAATGAGCAGTTCTTC	CASNTRGTGGHNEQFF
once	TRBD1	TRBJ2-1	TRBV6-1	TGTGCCAGCAGCCCGGACAGGGGGCACGAGCAGTTCTTC	CASSPDRGHEQFF
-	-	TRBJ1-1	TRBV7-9	TGTGCCAGCAGCTACGGGATGAACACTGAAGCTTTCTTT	CASSYGMNTEAFF
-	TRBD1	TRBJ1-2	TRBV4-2	TGTGCCAGCAGCCAAGCGGGGACAGCTAACTATGGCTACACCTTC	CASSQAGTANYGYTF
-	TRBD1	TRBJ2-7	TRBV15	TGTGCCACCAGCAGACGCGCAACAGGGGAAGGCGAGCAGTACTTC	CATSRRATGEGEQYF
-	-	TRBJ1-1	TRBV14	TGTGCCAGCAGGGGCGTGAGCACTGAAGCTTTCTTT	CASRGVSTEAFF
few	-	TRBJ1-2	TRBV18	TGTGCCAGCTCACCACCGACCGGGAATGGCTACACCTTC	CASSPPTGNGYTF
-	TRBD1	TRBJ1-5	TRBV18	TGTGCCAGCTCACCCCCCGGGACAGATAGCAATCAGCCCCAGCATTTT	CASSPPGTDSNQPQHF
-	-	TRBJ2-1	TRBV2	TGTGCCAGCAGAACTATTTATGAGCAGTTCTTC	CASRTIYEQFF
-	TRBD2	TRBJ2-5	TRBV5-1	TGCGCCAGCAGCTTCGGCGCGGGGGAACAGACCCAGTACTTC	CASSFGAGEQTQYF
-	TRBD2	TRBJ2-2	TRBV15	TGTGCCACCAGCAGAGATCTAGCGGGGGGGCCGGATGGGGAGCTGTTTTTT	CATSRDLAGGPDGELFF
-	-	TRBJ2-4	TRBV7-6	TGTGCCAGCAGCTTAGGAGCAGAGGGAAACATTCAGTACTTC	CASSLGAEGNIQYF
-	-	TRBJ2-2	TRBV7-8	TGTGCCACCCCACCAGGCGGGGCCTACACCGGGGAGCTGTTTTTT	CATPPGGAYTGELFF
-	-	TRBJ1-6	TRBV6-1	TGTGCCAGCAGTGACCTCAGGTATAATTCACCCCTCCACTTT	CASSDLRYNSPLHF
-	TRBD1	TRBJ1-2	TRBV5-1	TGCGCCAGCAGCTTGGCCGGACAGGGCAGTTCTAACTATGGCTACACCTTC	CASSLAGQGSSNYGYTF
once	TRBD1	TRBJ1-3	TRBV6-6	TGTGCCAGCAGTTTGGACAGGGGCGGAAACACCATATATTTT	CASSLDRGGNTIYF
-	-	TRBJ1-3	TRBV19	TGTGCCAGTAGACAGTCTGTAGACCCGGGGAACACCATATATTTT	CASRQSVDPGNTIYF
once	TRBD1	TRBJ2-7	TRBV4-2	TGTGCCAGCAGCCAAGGGGACAGCTACGAGCAGTACTTC	CASSQGDSYEQYF
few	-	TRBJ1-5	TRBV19	TGTGCCAGTAGTATATCAGGGAGCAATCAGCCCCAGCATTTT	CASSISGSNQPQHF
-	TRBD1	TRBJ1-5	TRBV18	TGTGCCAGCTCACCGGGACAGGTTTTTGGCAATCAGCCCCAGCATTTT	CASSPGQVFGNQPQHF
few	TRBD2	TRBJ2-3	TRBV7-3	TGTGCCAGCAGATTAGCGGGGGCGACCACAGATACGCAGTATTTT	CASRLAGATTDTQYF
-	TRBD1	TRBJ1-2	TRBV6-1	TGTGCCAGCAGGCCTACAGGGGGCCTGAGCTATGGCTACACCTTC	CASRPTGGLSYGYTF
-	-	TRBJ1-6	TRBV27	TGTGCCAGCAGTTTATCCCAGGGAAGTAATTCACCCCTCCACTTT	CASSLSQGSNSPLHF
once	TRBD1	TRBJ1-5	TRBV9	TGTGCCAGCAGCACCGGGACAGGAGTGCAGCCCCAGCATTTT	CASSTGTGVQPQHF
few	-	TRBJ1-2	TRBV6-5	TGTGCCAGCAGTTCGGACTCGGGCTATGGCTACACCTTC	CASSSDSGYGYTF
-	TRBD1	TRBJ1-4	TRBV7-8	TGTGCCAGCAGCTTAGCTCCCCCTGGACAGGGGAGTGAAAAACTGTTTTTT	CASSLAPPGQGSEKLFF
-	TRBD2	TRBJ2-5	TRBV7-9	TGTGCCAGCAGCGGCCCACTAGCGGCGAGGGGGGAGACCCAGTACTTC	CASSGPLAARGETQYF
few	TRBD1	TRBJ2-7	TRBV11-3	TGTGCCAGCAGCGGGGGACAGGAGAACGGCGAGCAGTACTTC	CASSGGQENGEQYF
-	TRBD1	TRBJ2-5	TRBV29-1	TGCAGCGTTGGATCCCCGGACAGGGGGGAGACCCAGTACTTC	CSVGSPDRGETQYF
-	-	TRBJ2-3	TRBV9	TGTGCCAGCAGCGTAGCCAGGTACCCCACAGATACGCAGTATTTT	CASSVARYPTDTQYF
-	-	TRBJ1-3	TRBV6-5	TGTGCCAGCATTGGCGGGTCCTTGGCGAACACCATATATTTT	CASIGGSLANTIYF
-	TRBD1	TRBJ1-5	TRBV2	TGTGCCAGCAGGAGAGACAGGGGGCTGGTCAATCAGCCCCAGCATTTT	CASRRDRGLVNQPQHF